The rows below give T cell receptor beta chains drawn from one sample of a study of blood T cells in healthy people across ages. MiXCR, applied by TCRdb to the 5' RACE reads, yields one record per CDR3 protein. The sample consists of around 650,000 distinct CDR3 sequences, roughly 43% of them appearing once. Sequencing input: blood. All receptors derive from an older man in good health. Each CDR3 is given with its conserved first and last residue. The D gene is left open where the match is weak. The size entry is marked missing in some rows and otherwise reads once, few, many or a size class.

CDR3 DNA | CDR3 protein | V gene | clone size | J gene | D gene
TGCAGTGCCAGACCAAGCCATCTTGAAAAACTGTTTTTT | CSARPSHLEKLFF | TRBV20-1 | - | TRBJ1-4 | -
TGCAGTGCTAGGGGATTAGGATCTCTAGCGGGAGGGGACAATGAGCAGTTCTTC | CSARGLGSLAGGDNEQFF | TRBV20-1 | - | TRBJ2-1 | TRBD2
TGTGCCAGCAGCTTATACGGGGGTAAATCCTACGAGCAGTACTTC | CASSLYGGKSYEQYF | TRBV11-1 | - | TRBJ2-7 | -
TGTGCCAGCAGCTCCCTCACAGGGACGTACGAGCAGTACTTC | CASSSLTGTYEQYF | TRBV11-2 | - | TRBJ2-7 | -
TGTGCCAGCAGCTCCCGGACGGCCCCTGGTGATGAGCAGTTCTTC | CASSSRTAPGDEQFF | TRBV7-2 | few | TRBJ2-1 | -
TGCAGCGCCGGGGCGGGGCAGAACCAAGAGACCCAGTACTTC | CSAGAGQNQETQYF | TRBV29-1 | many | TRBJ2-5 | -
TGTGCCAGCAGCCAAGCCCGGTTCTCTGGGGCCAACGTCCTGACTTTC | CASSQARFSGANVLTF | TRBV3-1 | - | TRBJ2-6 | -
TGTGCCAGCAGCCAAGGGGCAGTCCATCAGCCCCAGCATTTT | CASSQGAVHQPQHF | TRBV3-1 | - | TRBJ1-5 | -
TGTGCCAGCAGCCAAGTCACTAGCGGGATGGGCAATGAGCAGTACTTC | CASSQVTSGMGNEQYF | TRBV14 | - | TRBJ2-7 | TRBD2
TGTGCCAGCAGCTTGGATGGAACTGAAGCTTTCTTT | CASSLDGTEAFF | TRBV11-3 | few | TRBJ1-1 | -
TGCGCCAGCAGCCCAAGAGGGGTTAGCTATGGCTACACCTTC | CASSPRGVSYGYTF | TRBV4-3 | - | TRBJ1-2 | -
TGCGCCAGCAGCTGGGGCCAGGCCCAAGAGACCCAGTACTTC | CASSWGQAQETQYF | TRBV5-1 | - | TRBJ2-5 | -
TGCAGTGCTAGGGGCGGGAGCGGGAACAATGAGCAGTTCTTC | CSARGGSGNNEQFF | TRBV20-1 | few | TRBJ2-1 | TRBD2
TGTGCCAGCAGTCCCCCTAGCGGGAGTACAGATACGCAGTATTTT | CASSPPSGSTDTQYF | TRBV4-2 | - | TRBJ2-3 | TRBD2
TGTGCTAGTGGAACCCAGGGACTAGCGGGAGGCTATGAGCAGTACTTC | CASGTQGLAGGYEQYF | TRBV12-5 | - | TRBJ2-5 | TRBD2
TGTGCCAGCAGTGAAGCAATAGGGGATTATGGCTACACCTTC | CASSEAIGDYGYTF | TRBV6-1 | - | TRBJ1-2 | -
TGTGCCAGCAGCCTAGCGGGAGGGGCCCCCAATGAGCAGTACTTC | CASSLAGGAPNEQYF | TRBV2 | - | TRBJ2-7 | TRBD2
TGCGCCAGCAGTGAAGGGACTTGGGCCAAAAACATTCAGTACTTC | CASSEGTWAKNIQYF | TRBV10-1 | - | TRBJ2-4 | -
TGCAGTGCTAGAGGGGTTTCAGGGGGAGGTGGCTACACCTTC | CSARGVSGGGGYTF | TRBV20-1 | - | TRBJ1-2 | TRBD1
TGCGCCAGCAGCTTGAGTAGCCCCCAGACCGGTGAGACCCAGTACTTC | CASSLSSPQTGETQYF | TRBV5-1 | - | TRBJ2-5 | -
TGCAGTGCTAGAGATCACCAGGGGACAGGGGTACTTTACGAGCAGTACTTC | CSARDHQGTGVLYEQYF | TRBV20-1 | - | TRBJ2-7 | TRBD1
TGTGCCAGCAGGAGGGGGTCCTACGAGCAGTACTTC | CASRRGSYEQYF | TRBV2 | few | TRBJ2-7 | -
TGCGCCAGCAGCTATCCTACCGGTCGTTCCTACGAGCAGTACTTC | CASSYPTGRSYEQYF | TRBV5-1 | - | TRBJ2-7 | -
TGTGCCAGCAGCAGCCGGAGCGCCCCATCCTACAATGAGCAGTACTTC | CASSSRSAPSYNEQYF | TRBV28 | - | TRBJ2-7 | -
TGCAGTGCTATCTCCGCGGGGGACACCGGGGAGCTGTTTTTT | CSAISAGDTGELFF | TRBV20-1 | - | TRBJ2-2 | TRBD2
TGTGCCAACAGCTTGGCCGTGGGGTCTGGGGCCAACGTCCTGACTTTC | CANSLAVGSGANVLTF | TRBV5-5 | - | TRBJ2-6 | -
TGTGCCAGCAGCTTGCAGCCAGGGCGGGAAGATACGCAGTATTTT | CASSLQPGREDTQYF | TRBV5-5 | - | TRBJ2-3 | -
TGTGCCAGCAGTTTAATAGGGGGCGATGAGCAGTTCTTC | CASSLIGGDEQFF | TRBV12-3/TRBV12-4 | - | TRBJ2-1 | TRBD1
TGTGCCAGCAGCTTCCTTGACGGGCAAATAGGGTACTACGAGCAGTACTTC | CASSFLDGQIGYYEQYF | TRBV7-2 | - | TRBJ2-7 | -
TGTGCCAGCAGCTTAGGAGGGACCCGCAATGAGCAGTTCTTC | CASSLGGTRNEQFF | TRBV7-2 | - | TRBJ2-1 | -
TGCGCCAGCAGCTTTGTAATCACTAGCGGGAGGGTTGGAGATACGCAGTATTTT | CASSFVITSGRVGDTQYF | TRBV5-1 | - | TRBJ2-3 | TRBD2
TGTGCTTTAGCTACCCAAGAGACCCAGTACTTC | CALATQETQYF | TRBV30 | few | TRBJ2-5 | -
TGTGCAGCAGGCCGAACCGATGAGCAGTTCTTC | CAAGRTDEQFF | TRBV6-2/TRBV6-3 | - | TRBJ2-1 | -
TGCGCCAGCAGCCAAGCTGCCGGGACAGGAGGCGAGCAGTACTTC | CASSQAAGTGGEQYF | TRBV4-3 | - | TRBJ2-7 | TRBD1
TGTGCCAGCAGCCGAGACCCCTTGAGGGGTCAGCCCCAGCATTTT | CASSRDPLRGQPQHF | TRBV7-2 | - | TRBJ1-5 | -
TGCAGTGCTAGAGAGTTAAGACAGGGGCACGAGCAGTACTTC | CSARELRQGHEQYF | TRBV20-1 | - | TRBJ2-7 | TRBD1
TGTGCCAGCAGGAACCTGGGGGGACCTGGGGCCCAGTACTTC | CASRNLGGPGAQYF | TRBV28 | - | TRBJ2-5 | -
TGTGCCACCAGCAAACGGAACCAAGAGACCCAGTACTTC | CATSKRNQETQYF | TRBV15 | few | TRBJ2-5 | -
TGTGCCAGCAGCCAAGTAGCGGGCGGAGTTAGGGGCTACACCTTC | CASSQVAGGVRGYTF | TRBV14 | - | TRBJ1-2 | -